Listed below are T cell receptor beta chains from one sample, sequenced in a study of beta chain features in type 1 diabetes. Produced via immunoSEQ multiplex PCR; TCRdb's table is partial and in-frame only. The table lists 620,000 or so clones, roughly 16% of them singletons. The sample taken for sequencing was naive CD4+ T cells from blood. The receptors here all came from a man younger than 30 in good health. The CDR3 runs from the conserved cysteine through the conserved F or W. The D gene is left open where the match is weak. Clone size, where shown, is once, few, many, or a class for clones that have expanded.

V	size	J	D	CDR3	DNA
TRBV6-5	NA	TRBJ2-7	NA	CASRRNWEQYF	TGTGCCAGCAGGCGAAACTGGGAGCAGTACTTC
TRBV9	NA	TRBJ2-7	NA	CASSVALGGLYEQYF	TGTGCCAGCAGCGTAGCCCTTGGGGGGCTCTACGAGCAGTACTTC
TRBV14	NA	TRBJ1-3	NA	CASSQTWINTIYF	TGTGCCAGCAGCCAAACGTGGATCAACACCATATATTTT
TRBV28	NA	TRBJ2-3	TRBD2	CASSLAGVSTDTQYF	TGTGCCAGCAGTTTGGCGGGGGTGAGCACAGATACGCAGTATTTT
TRBV13	many	TRBJ1-4	NA	CASRAGLGEKLFF	TGTGCCAGCCGAGCAGGGCTAGGCGAAAAACTGTTTTTT
TRBV9	few	TRBJ2-7	TRBD2	CASSAELAGVDYEQYF	TGTGCCAGCAGCGCCGAATTAGCGGGAGTTGACTACGAGCAGTACTTC
TRBV7-3	NA	TRBJ2-3	NA	CASSPLGSGADTQYF	TGTGCCAGCAGCCCCCTCGGATCCGGGGCAGATACGCAGTATTTT
TRBV9	NA	TRBJ2-5	NA	CASSVNPGGETQYF	TGTGCCAGCAGCGTAAATCCCGGGGGAGAGACCCAGTACTTC
TRBV2	few	TRBJ1-4	TRBD1	CASSERTGVDEKLFF	TGTGCCAGCAGTGAGCGGACAGGGGTTGATGAAAAACTGTTTTTT
TRBV4-1	NA	TRBJ2-5	NA	CASSQGGGKETQYF	TGCGCCAGCAGCCAAGGGGGTGGAAAAGAGACCCAGTACTTC
TRBV27	few	TRBJ2-7	TRBD1	CASSLRQGRPYEQYF	TGTGCCAGCAGTCTTCGACAGGGGAGGCCCTACGAGCAGTACTTC
TRBV7-2	NA	TRBJ2-6	NA	CASRPTCGASGANVLTF	TGTGCCAGCAGGCCTACTTGCGGGGCATCTGGGGCCAACGTCCTGACTTTC
TRBV6-1	few	TRBJ2-7	NA	CASTMGGASYEQYF	TGTGCCAGCACGATGGGGGGGGCATCCTACGAGCAGTACTTC
TRBV20-1	NA	TRBJ1-2	NA	CSARARYGYTF	TGCAGTGCTAGAGCGCGGTATGGCTACACCTTC
TRBV19	NA	TRBJ2-2	NA	CASSTSTWVGELFF	TGTGCCAGTAGTACCAGTACGTGGGTCGGGGAGCTGTTTTTT
TRBV7-3	few	TRBJ2-7	TRBD2	CASSFGGRDEQYF	TGTGCCAGCAGCTTTGGCGGGAGAGACGAGCAGTACTTC
TRBV18	NA	TRBJ2-3	NA	CASSPDRNTDTQYF	TGTGCCAGCTCCCCTGACAGGAACACAGATACGCAGTATTTT
TRBV30	few	TRBJ1-5	TRBD1	CAWSAKDRGIEQPQHF	TGTGCCTGGAGTGCGAAAGACAGGGGGATCGAGCAGCCCCAGCATTTT
TRBV18	NA	TRBJ1-1	NA	CASSTDSVEAFF	TGTGCCAGCTCAACGGACAGCGTTGAAGCTTTCTTT
TRBV30	few	TRBJ2-7	NA	CAWRNWGYEQYF	TGTGCCTGGAGGAATTGGGGGTACGAGCAGTACTTC